One TCR beta chain is described in this entry. The authors ran the assay at deep level. Repertoires were generated with immunoSEQ multiplex PCR, while TCRdb's copy carries only in-frame clones and drops some. The repertoire consists of 520,000 or so clones, with about four fifths occurring once and the leading ten covering 13%. This sample was included in a study of shared clonotypes between healthy human individuals. The CDR3 sequence is 13 residues long. The ends lost 3 bases at V and 4 bases at J; junction bases unmatched: 3. Germline values: CDR1 SGDLS, CDR2 YYNGEE. The chain has TRBV9 and TRBJ1-2, with 7 bases that match TRBD1. The sequence derives from a woman in her forties in good health. Some clones in this sample may be carry-over from other donors' samples. The sample was PBMCs. DNA of the CDR3: TGTGCCAGCAGCGCCAGGGACAGCTATGGCTACACCTTC. As protein: CASSARDSYGYTF.